Below, 28 T cell receptor beta chains from the same sample are listed, as sequenced in a study of shared clonotypes between healthy human individuals. Sequenced by immunoSEQ multiplex PCR; TCRdb stores in-frame clones only, minus some. This repertoire shows under 2,500,000 clones, roughly 95% found once; its top ten account for more than 0.1%. Sequencing was done on a sample of naive CD4+ T cells sorted from blood. The subset denotes: CD45RA+ positively selected. The receptors were sampled from a man between 18 and 29 years old in good health.

The chain carries TRBV11-2 and TRBJ2-1; no clear D. The germline V and J ends were trimmed by 1 base and 0 bases, with 7 bases remaining between them. This CDR3 is 15 amino acids long. Germline lookup yields CDR1 SGHAT and CDR2 FQNNGV. The CDR3 DNA reads TGTGCCAGCAGCTTAGGTCCTAACTCCTACAATGAGCAGTTCTTC. Its protein product is CASSLGPNSYNEQFF.

The gene calls are TRBV18 and TRBJ2-7, with a possible D match to TRBD1 (6 bases). Per the germline V gene, CDR1 is KGHSH and CDR2 is LQKENI. With 3 bases removed from V and 2 bases from J, the gap between germline ends came to 14 bases. This CDR3 region has 15 residues. This CDR3 is CASSPKQGATYEQYF. The CDR3 nucleotides are TGTGCCAGCTCACCGAAACAGGGAGCTACCTACGAGCAGTACTTC.

This chain joins TRBV7-9 and TRBJ2-5; D is unclear. From germline, CDR1 is SEHNR and CDR2 FQNEAQ (reference sequence). CDR3 length: 14 amino acids. V lost 5 bases and J lost 2, with 12 bases in between. CDR3 DNA: TGTGCCAGCAGCCACAACATGGCGCAAGAGACCCAGTACTTC. Translating gives CASSHNMAQETQYF.

The chain has TRBV2 and TRBJ1-5; TRBD1 agrees at 7 bases. Germline-derived CDR1 and CDR2 are SNHLY and FYNNEI. The V gene end was trimmed by 9 bases and the J gene end by 0 bases; junction bases not matched to a gene: 5. This CDR3 is 14 amino acids long. CDR3 coding DNA: TGTGCCAGTGGACAGGTCGATAGCAATCAGCCCCAGCATTTT. Protein: CASGQVDSNQPQHF.

V and J are TRBV11-1 and TRBJ2-1, with D hard to call. The CDR3 covers 13 residues. V was cut by 2 bases and J by 10 bases, with 12 bases left in between. The germline V gene has CDR1 SGHAT and CDR2 FQDESV (reference sequence). The CDR3 region has the DNA TGTGCCAGCAGCTTAAGTTCCGTTGGCGAGCAGTTCTTC. Protein: CASSLSSVGEQFF.

The chain couples TRBV27 to TRBJ1-2; D not resolved. CDR3 size: 12 residues. In germline, CDR1 is MNHEY, CDR2 SMNVEV (reference sequence). Trimming stripped 6 bases from V and 3 bases from J, with 8 bases between. The CDR3 loop is CASRGRDYGYTF. CDR3 nucleotides: TGTGCCAGCAGGGGGAGGGACTATGGCTACACCTTC.

This chain joins TRBV19 and TRBJ1-5; 7 positions match TRBD1. From germline, CDR1 is LNHDA and CDR2 SQIVND (reference sequence). J lost 5 bases, V lost 6 bases, and 7 bases had no gene match. The CDR3 consists of 14 residues. The CDR3 spells CASSTGTDDQPQHF. CDR3 in DNA: TGTGCCAGTAGCACCGGGACAGACGATCAGCCCCAGCATTTT.

In regard to this clone: Other DNA sequences within the sample encode an identical CDR3. V and J are TRBV30 and TRBJ2-2, with no clear D. Germline CDR1 GTSNPN, CDR2 SVGIG (reference sequence). Trimming removed 3 bases from V and 1 base from J, with 3 bases in between. This CDR3 is built from 12 residues. The CDR3 DNA is TGTGCCTGGAGCCGGAACACCGGGGAGCTGTTTTTT. It translates to CAWSRNTGELFF. Filled out from reference TRBV30 and TRBJ2-2, the complete variable domain reads SQTIHQWPATLVQPVGSPLSLECTVEGTSNPNLYWYRQAAGRGLQLLFYSVGIGQISSEVPQNLSASRPQDRQFILSSKKLLLSDSGFYLCAWSRNTGELFFGEGSRLTVL.

This rearrangement joins TRBV21-1 to TRBJ2-5; the D call in the table, TRBD1, was not verified against the DNA. TRBV21-1 is shown as a pseudogene. The CDR3 length is 16 residues. CDR3 in DNA: TGTGCCAGCAGCAAAGGCCGGGACAGGGACAGGGAGACCCAGTACTTC. Translated, it gives CASSKGRDRDRETQYF.

The chain couples TRBV14 to TRBJ2-1, with TRBD2 matching over 7 bases. Trimming removed 4 bases from V and 9 bases from J; junction bases left unmatched: 9. CDR1 SGHDN and CDR2 FVKESK come from the germline V gene. This CDR3 is built from 14 residues. CDR3 in DNA: TGTGCCAGCAGCCGCATCCGGGGGGTCAGTGAGCAGTTCTTC. This translates into CASSRIRGVSEQFF. Together with reference TRBV14 and TRBJ2-1, the CDR3 gives the full variable domain: EAGVTQFPSHSVIEKGQTVTLRCDPISGHDNLYWYRRVMGKEIKFLLHFVKESKQDESGMPNNRFLAERTGGTYSTLKVQPAELEDSGVYFCASSRIRGVSEQFFGPGTRLTVL.

A single count supports this clone. The chain is built from TRBV11-1 and TRBJ1-4; a weak D match, TRBD1 (5 bases). The CDR3 totals 13 residues. The V end was cut by 3 bases, the J end by 8 bases, with 10 bases between. Germline CDR1 reads SGHAT; CDR2 reads FQDESV (reference sequence). The CDR3, as DNA: TGTGCCAGCAGCTTCCGAGGGACCGAAAAACTGTTTTTT. It is translated as CASSFRGTEKLFF.

The CDR3 bases are TGCGCCAGCAGCCCTGGGACAGGGCGGACCACCGGGGAGCTGTTTTTT. Translating gives CASSPGTGRTTGELFF. The chain employs TRBV5-1 and TRBJ2-2; 9 nucleotides align to TRBD1. The CDR3 consists of 16 residues. The V gene end was trimmed by 4 bases and the J gene end by 4 bases; junction bases not matched to a gene: 8. The germline V gene encodes CDR1 SGHRS and CDR2 YFSETQ.

About this clone: This specimen includes other DNA sequences encoding the same CDR3. V and J are TRBV11-2 and TRBJ2-7; D not certain. CDR1 SGHAT and CDR2 FQNNGV come from the germline V gene. This CDR3 spans 10 amino acids. The V end lost 8 bases, the J end lost 3 bases, and 5 bases lay between the germline ends. The CDR3 nucleotides read TGTGCCAGCGGAAACTACGAGCAGTACTTC. Amino acid sequence: CASGNYEQYF. Together with reference TRBV11-2 and TRBJ2-7, the CDR3 gives the full variable domain: EAGVAQSPRYKIIEKRQSVAFWCNPISGHATLYWYQQILGQGPKLLIQFQNNGVVDDSQLPKDRFSAERLKGVDSTLKIQPAKLEDSAVYLCASGNYEQYFGPGTRLTVT.

The chain employs TRBV6-1 and TRBJ2-2; D is unclear. CDR3 length: 14 residues. V was trimmed by 4 bases and J by 1 base, leaving 7 bases between them. Germline assignment: CDR1 MNHNS and CDR2 SASEGT. CDR3 coding DNA: TGTGCCAGCAGTGTCCCGCTGAACACCGGGGAGCTGTTTTTT. Its protein is CASSVPLNTGELFF.

This chain links TRBV5-1 with TRBJ1-3; D may be TRBD1 (5 bases). The CDR3 extends over 15 amino acids. The ends were cut back, 0 bases at V and 2 bases at J, with 9 bases in the middle. The germline CDR1 and CDR2 sequences are SGHRS and YFSETQ. DNA for the CDR3: TGCGCCAGCAGCTTGGCTGGGGCGGCTGGAAACACCATATATTTT. Its protein is CASSLAGAAGNTIYF. Full variable domain (outside the CDR3, taken from reference TRBV5-1 and TRBJ1-3): KAGVTQTPRYLIKTRGQQVTLSCSPISGHRSVSWYQQTPGQGLQFLFEYFSETQRNKGNFPGRFSGRQFSNSRSEMNVSTLELGDSALYLCASSLAGAAGNTIYFGEGSWLTVV.

This chain joins TRBV5-6 and TRBJ2-7; D unclear. The CDR3 is 13 amino acids. Germline loops: CDR1 SGHDT, CDR2 YYEEEE. Trimming stripped 2 bases from V and 2 bases from J, with 8 bases between. CDR3 in amino acids: CASSFFGAYEQYF. The CDR3 DNA is TGTGCCAGCAGCTTTTTTGGGGCCTACGAGCAGTACTTC.

V usage is TRBV5-1 and J usage is TRBJ2-7; 8 bases align to TRBD1. Trimming at V came to 4 bases and at J to 2 bases, leaving 5 bases not matched to a gene. CDR1 SGHRS and CDR2 YFSETQ come from the germline V gene. The CDR3 runs 14 residues. The CDR3 region has the DNA TGCGCCAGCAGCCCCCAGGGGGCGCCCTACGAGCAGTACTTC. Its translation: CASSPQGAPYEQYF. Full variable domain (remainder filled in from reference TRBV5-1 and TRBJ2-7): KAGVTQTPRYLIKTRGQQVTLSCSPISGHRSVSWYQQTPGQGLQFLFEYFSETQRNKGNFPGRFSGRQFSNSRSEMNVSTLELGDSALYLCASSPQGAPYEQYFGPGTRLTVT.

The chain employs TRBV6-6 and TRBJ2-7, with D possibly matching TRBD1 (6 bases). The CDR3 is 13 amino acids. Germline V lookup: CDR1 MNHNY, CDR2 SVGAGI (reference sequence). V lost 6 bases to trimming and J lost 3 bases, with 12 bases between them. The CDR3 DNA reads as TGTGCCAGCAGGTGGGACATCGTCTACGAGCAGTACTTC. Translated, it gives CASRWDIVYEQYF.

The chain carries TRBV10-2 and TRBJ2-3, with TRBD2 matching over 12 bases. This CDR3 is built from 18 residues. The trim removed 5 bases at V and 0 bases at J, leaving 9 bases unmatched. Germline CDR1 is WSHSY and CDR2 is SAAADI. The CDR3 sequence: CASSRGLAGISSTDTQYF. The CDR3 DNA is TGCGCCAGCAGTAGGGGACTAGCGGGTATATCTAGCACAGATACGCAGTATTTT.

The gene calls are TRBV27 and TRBJ2-2; no clear D gene. Germline loops: CDR1 MNHEY, CDR2 SMNVEV (reference sequence). The CDR3 sequence is 16 residues long. V was pared by 3 bases and J by 5 bases, with 16 bases between. As DNA, the CDR3 is TGTGCCAGCAGTTTCTCCCTGGGTATAGGAACCGGGGAGCTGTTTTTT. It encodes CASSFSLGIGTGELFF.

The V gene is TRBV5-1, the J gene TRBJ2-1; 9 bases align to TRBD1. The germline V gene has CDR1 SGHRS and CDR2 YFSETQ. This CDR3 is built from 14 residues. J was trimmed by 8 bases and V by 3 bases; bases with no gene match: 6. The CDR3 is CASSSTGGVYEQFF. In DNA, the CDR3 is TGCGCCAGCAGCTCTACAGGGGGCGTGTATGAGCAGTTCTTC.

The rearrangement uses TRBV7-9 and TRBJ1-5; 10 nucleotides line up with TRBD1. The CDR3 consists of 18 residues. V gave up 5 bases and J gave up 0 bases; unmatched junction bases: 10. Germline CDR1 SEHNR, CDR2 FQNEAQ (reference sequence). The CDR3 is CASSGDRGLGYSNQPQHF. CDR3 DNA: TGTGCCAGCAGCGGGGACAGGGGATTAGGGTATAGCAATCAGCCCCAGCATTTT. The full variable domain, rest sourced from reference TRBV7-9 and TRBJ1-5, is DTGVSQNPRHKITKRGQNVTFRCDPISEHNRLYWYRQTLGQGPEFLTYFQNEAQLEKSRLLSDRFSAERPKGSFSTLEIQRTEQGDSAMYLCASSGDRGLGYSNQPQHFGDGTRLSIL.

This sequence joins TRBV9 and TRBJ2-3; maybe TRBD1 (5 bases). The germline V gene encodes CDR1 SGDLS and CDR2 YYNGEE. CDR3 length: 15 residues. The V end was cut by 3 bases, the J end by 3 bases, with 14 bases between. CDR3 in DNA: TGTGCCAGCAGCGATGGGGCTAGTCGGACAGATACGCAGTATTTT. It translates to CASSDGASRTDTQYF.

The V call is TRBV7-3, the J call TRBJ2-1; 9 bases match TRBD2. The CDR3 is 16 residues long. Germline-derived CDR1 and CDR2 are SGHTA and FQGTGA. V lost 5 bases to trimming and J lost 0 bases; unmatched junction nucleotides: 5. The CDR3 DNA sequence: TGTGCCAGCAGCCCTAGCGGGGCTATCTCCTACAATGAGCAGTTCTTC. Its protein is CASSPSGAISYNEQFF.

The V call is TRBV11-3, the J call TRBJ2-5; D unresolved. The length of the CDR3 is 15 residues. V was shortened by 5 bases and J by 2 bases, with 15 bases between the two germline ends. Germline CDR1 is SGHNT and CDR2 is YENEEA. In DNA, the CDR3 is TGTGCCAGCAGCCCCGGGTCGGCTGCGCAAGAGACCCAGTACTTC. It yields the protein CASSPGSAAQETQYF.

Points on this clone: At the DNA level, this CDR3 is encoded by other sequences in the same sample as well. The gene calls are TRBV7-9 and TRBJ1-1; 7 bases line up with TRBD1. CDR3 length: 14 amino acids. The V gene end was trimmed by 0 bases and the J gene end by 4 bases; junction bases not matched to a gene: 2. From germline, CDR1 is SEHNR and CDR2 FQNEAQ (reference sequence). CDR3 in DNA: TGTGCCAGCAGCTTAGCGGCAGGGGGCACTGAAGCTTTCTTT. Protein product: CASSLAAGGTEAFF.

The chain links TRBV5-1 to TRBJ1-1; a weak D match, TRBD1 (6 bases). CDR3 length equals 14 residues. V lost 2 bases, J lost 3 bases, and 11 bases lay in between. CDR1 SGHRS and CDR2 YFSETQ come from the germline V gene. The CDR3 DNA sequence: TGCGCCAGCAGCTTCCTAGACAGGTACACTGAAGCTTTCTTT. Translating gives CASSFLDRYTEAFF. Combining the CDR3 with reference TRBV5-1 and TRBJ1-1 gives the whole variable domain KAGVTQTPRYLIKTRGQQVTLSCSPISGHRSVSWYQQTPGQGLQFLFEYFSETQRNKGNFPGRFSGRQFSNSRSEMNVSTLELGDSALYLCASSFLDRYTEAFFGQGTRLTVV.

The rearrangement uses TRBV6-6 and TRBJ2-7; the match to TRBD1 covers 8 bases. CDR3 length: 15 amino acids. Germline assignment: CDR1 MNHNY and CDR2 SVGAGI (reference sequence). V trimming: 0 bases; J trimming: 6 bases; junction bases outside the gene matches: 7. CDR3 loop: CASSYSSTGGFEQYF. Written as DNA, the CDR3 is TGTGCCAGCAGTTACTCTAGTACAGGGGGTTTCGAGCAGTACTTC.